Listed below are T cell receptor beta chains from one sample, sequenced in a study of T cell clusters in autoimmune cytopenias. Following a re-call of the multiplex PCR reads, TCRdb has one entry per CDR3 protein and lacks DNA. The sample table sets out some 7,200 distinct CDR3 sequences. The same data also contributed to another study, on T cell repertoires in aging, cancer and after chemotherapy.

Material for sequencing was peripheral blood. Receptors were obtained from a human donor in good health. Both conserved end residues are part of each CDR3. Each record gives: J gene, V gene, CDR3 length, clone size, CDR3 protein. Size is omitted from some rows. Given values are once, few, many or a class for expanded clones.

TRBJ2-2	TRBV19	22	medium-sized	CASSIADAYLPLAGGPTGELFF
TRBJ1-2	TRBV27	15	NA	CASSLSGQPYYGYTF
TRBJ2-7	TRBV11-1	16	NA	CASSPTRPWHSYEQYF
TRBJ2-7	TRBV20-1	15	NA	CSARSGLRETYEQYF
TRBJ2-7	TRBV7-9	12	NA	CASGTLNYEQYF
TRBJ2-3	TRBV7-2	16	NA	CASSPLAGGGTDTQYF
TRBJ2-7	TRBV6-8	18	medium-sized	CASSSTHRGSGGSYEQYF
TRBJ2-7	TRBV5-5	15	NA	CASSLGQGYSYEQYF
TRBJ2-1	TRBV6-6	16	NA	CASSYPRLAGFNEQFF
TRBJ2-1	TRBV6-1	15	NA	CASSSGTNPYNEQFF
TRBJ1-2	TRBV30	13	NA	CAWSPPVNYGYTF
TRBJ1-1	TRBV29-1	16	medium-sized	CSVERDRGPGGTEAFF
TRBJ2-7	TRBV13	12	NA	CASSLFYGEQYF
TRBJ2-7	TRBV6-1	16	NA	CASSFPPTGPSYEQYF
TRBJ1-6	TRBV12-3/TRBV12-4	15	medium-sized	CASSLDLVLESPLHF
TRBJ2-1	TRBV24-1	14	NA	CATSGTSGENEQFF
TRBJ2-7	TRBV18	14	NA	CASSALPLSYEQYF
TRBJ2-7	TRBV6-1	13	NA	CASNRQGAYEQYF
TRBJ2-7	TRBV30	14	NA	CARTLRDRAYEQYF
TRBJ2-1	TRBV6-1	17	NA	CASSDLAGGPSYNEQFF
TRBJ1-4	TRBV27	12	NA	CASSLGDGKLFF
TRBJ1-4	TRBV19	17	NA	CASSMMLGETTNEKLFF
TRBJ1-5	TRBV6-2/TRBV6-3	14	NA	CASSRTGLNQPQHF
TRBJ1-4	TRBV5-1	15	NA	CASSHRMEGNEKLFF
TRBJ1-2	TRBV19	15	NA	CASSTKPHGNYGYTF
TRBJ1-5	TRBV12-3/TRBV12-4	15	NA	CASSLDRYSNQPQHF
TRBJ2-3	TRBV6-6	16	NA	CASSGAVWGGTDTQYF
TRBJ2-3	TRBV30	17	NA	CASSDSIQGDHTDTQYF
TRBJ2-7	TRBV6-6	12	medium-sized	CASSPQGYEQYF
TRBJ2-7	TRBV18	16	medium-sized	CASSPPGPAGSYEQYF
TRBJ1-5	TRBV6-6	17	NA	CASSYLSGLISNQPQHF
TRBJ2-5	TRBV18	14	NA	CASSPSLAKETQYF
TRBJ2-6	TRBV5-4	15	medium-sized	CASSHLFSGANVLTF
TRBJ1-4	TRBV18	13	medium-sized	CASSPETGRKLFF
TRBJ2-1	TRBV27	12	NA	CASSYGGNEQFF
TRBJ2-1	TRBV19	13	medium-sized	CASKAGGYNEQFF
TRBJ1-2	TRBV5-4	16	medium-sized	CASSYRDSEIYYGYTF
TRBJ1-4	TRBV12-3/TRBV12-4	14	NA	CASSPQTTNEKLFF
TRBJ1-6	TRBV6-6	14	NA	CASSQDRLNSPLHF
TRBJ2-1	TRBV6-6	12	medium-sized	CASSTQGNEQFF
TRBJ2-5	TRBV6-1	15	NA	CASSERFLGSETQYF
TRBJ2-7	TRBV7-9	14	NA	CASSSSGGNYKQYF
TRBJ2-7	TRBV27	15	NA	CASSPSREWGYEQYF
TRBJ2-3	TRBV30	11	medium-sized	CACQTSGVSHF
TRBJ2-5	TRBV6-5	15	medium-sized	CASSYSGSSGETQYF
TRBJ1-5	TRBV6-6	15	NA	CASSRDRGNNQPQHF
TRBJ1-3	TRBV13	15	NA	CASSLGRHRANTIYF
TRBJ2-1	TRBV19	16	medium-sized	CASSMSSGGSYNEQFF
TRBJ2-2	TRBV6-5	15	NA	CASSYSRGATGELFF
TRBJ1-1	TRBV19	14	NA	CASSRTGERTEAFF
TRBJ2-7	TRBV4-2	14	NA	CASSQSGVGYEQYF
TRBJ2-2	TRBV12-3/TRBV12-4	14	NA	CASKRTVNTGELFF
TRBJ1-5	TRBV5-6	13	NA	CASSPGVYQPQHF